The present T cell receptor beta chain was sequenced within a study of shared clonotypes between healthy human individuals. Overall study: The study drew on a couple of women and a few men aged 18 to 49 as donors. Used for every donor were three CD4 naive, three CD4 memory, two CD8 naive and one CD8 memory plate.

The germline CDR1 and CDR2 sequences are KGHSH and LQKENI. V was clipped by 2 bases and J by 0 bases, with 6 bases between them. The CDR3 spans 14 residues. With respect to this clone: Different DNA sequences within this sample yield the same CDR3.

Clones were sequenced by immunoSEQ multiplex PCR, and TCRdb holds only the in-frame ones, with some missing. The sample includes around 510,000 clones, 90% to 96% of them seen just once. V gene TRBV18 combines with J gene TRBJ2-3; D may be TRBD1 or TRBD2 (5 bases each). Sequencing was performed on naive CD4+ T cells sorted from blood. Specified subset: CD45RA+ positively selected. This TCR derives from a woman between 25 and 40 years old in good health. CDR3 region: CASSPGTSTDTQYF. The CDR3 nucleotides read TGTGCCAGCTCACCAGGGACGAGCACAGATACGCAGTATTTT.